This TCR beta chain was sequenced for a study of shared clonotypes between healthy human individuals. As defined, naive CD8 cells were CD45RO-negative and positively selected for CCR7, with terminally differentiated effector memory CD45RA+ cells excluded. The V gene's germline CDR1 is SNHLY and CDR2 FYNNEI. There are 13 residues in the CDR3. Trimming pared 2 bases from V and 4 bases from J, leaving 5 bases between. Libraries were prepared by immunoSEQ multiplex PCR; TCRdb keeps only in-frame clonotypes and omits some of them. The sample has just over 2,000,000 clones; approximately 95% are singletons.

The receptor comes from a young man in good health. The sample comprised naive CD8+ T cells sorted from blood. The chain is built from TRBV2 and TRBJ1-4; D remains ambiguous. This chain's CDR3 is CASSERINEKLFF. The CDR3 nucleotides read TGTGCCAGCAGTGAACGGATTAATGAAAAACTGTTTTTT.